This T cell receptor (beta chain) comes out of a study of T cell responses to AZD1222 COVID-19 vaccine. Study-wide findings and caveats: Possibly, clonal diversity was underestimated; donors were largely white British and included more females. The span of vaccine-associated CD4 TCRs extended across spike, with dominance at 160-218 and 743-854.

Produced via immunoSEQ multiplex PCR; TCRdb's table is partial and in-frame only. The sample shows about 140,000 clones, 80% to 95% of them seen only once. The table lists this clone with a few counts. Its antigen is currently unknown. CDR1 is SNHLY and CDR2 is FYNNEI in the germline V gene. The CDR3 runs 13 residues. Trimming took 0 bases from V and 8 from J, leaving 5 bases between them. This receptor was identified in an adult who received the AZD1222 COVID-19 vaccine. The J gene is TRBJ1-6, the V gene TRBV2; D remains unclear. The sample consisted of peripheral blood, taken 28 days after the second AZD1222 dose. As DNA, the CDR3 is TGTGCCAGCAGTGAAGCCCAGGATTCACCCCTCCACTTT. This sequence encodes CASSEAQDSPLHF.